This TCR beta chain is drawn from a study of T cells in localized non-small cell lung cancer (dated by TCRdb to 2019 to 2021). For the wider study: The study analyzed T cell repertoires of 200 to 300 early-stage NSCLC patients, comparing tumors and uninvolved tumor-adjacent lungs. The cohort comprised approximately 240 treatment-naïve NSCLC patients with resected, localized lung tumors. The mean age of the NSCLC patients was approximately 71 years, with 130 or so men and around 110 women.

The immunoSEQ Assay was used to sequence TCR beta CDR3 regions from DNA. The study's processing was this. To compute T cell density, TCR beta template counts were normalized to usable DNA, which was estimated by amplifying housekeeping genes. Richness was estimated using the preseqR package, with extrapolation to 400,000 templates for PBMC samples and to 120,000 templates for tissue samples. Clonality was calculated as one minus Pielou's evenness. Tissue-enriched TCRs were identified through differential abundance testing performed on productive amino-acid clonotypes, with a minimum total count of 5 and an alpha of 0.1. The Jaccard Index and the Morisita Overlap Index were used to measure repertoire overlap between compartments. GLIPH grouped TCR beta CDR3s together with public tetramer-defined viral CDR3s, and a viral motif had to include at least three viral sequences and also show V-gene enrichment. TCRdb mirrors the immuneACCESS table, restricted to in-frame sequences. Some clones are absent from its copies; in checked studies, under half trace to an unresolved V gene, and the reason for the others is unknown. V and J calls and clone size come straight from that table; D and trimming were deduced from the DNA. This sample gives around 29,000 clones in total; roughly 78% of them show up just once. 33% of the sample is in the top ten clones.

V and J are trimmed by 4 bases and 8 bases, and the gene matches miss 11 bases of the junction. Reading from cysteine to phenylalanine, the CDR3 counts 16 amino acids. The entry retains the CDR3 DNA only, 48 bases that are in frame from base 1. CDR1 and CDR2, looked up from the germline V gene, are SGHRS and YFSETQ. Overall results and qualifications from the work: Because the study design was exploratory, TCR variables were selected using unadjusted p-values without false-discovery rate correction. The highest T cell clonality was observed in uninvolved tumor-adjacent lung, where clonality exceeded that of tumor, suggesting that antigenic responses were more focused in uninvolved tumor-adjacent lung. Because multi-region sequencing of the tumors was not done, intratumor heterogeneity could not be ruled out. Longer overall survival was associated with higher T cell density in blood, whereas shorter survival was associated with higher clonality in adjacent lung. Of the top 100 tumor clones, a median of roughly 60 were detected in paired uninvolved adjacent lung; under 35 were also among that lung's top 100.

Note on this clone: Its antigen remains unidentified. Base-call qualities are not available, and no considerably larger clone is one nucleotide away.

At diagnosis, peripheral blood, uninvolved tumor-adjacent lung and tumor were collected and stored as a combination of fresh-frozen and FFPE material. For TCR repertoire profiling, blood samples were analyzed as peripheral blood mononuclear cells. The sequencing here drew on peripheral blood, taken before any cancer treatment. The receptor chain draws on TRBV5-1 and TRBJ2-1; a stretch of 11 junction bases matches TRBD2. The sequence was collected from a male donor at least 60 years old with stage II squamous cell lung carcinoma. The CDR3 loop reads CASSPTSGGWVDEQFF. DNA sequence: TGCGCCAGCAGCCCTACTAGCGGGGGCTGGGTCGATGAGCAGTTCTTC.